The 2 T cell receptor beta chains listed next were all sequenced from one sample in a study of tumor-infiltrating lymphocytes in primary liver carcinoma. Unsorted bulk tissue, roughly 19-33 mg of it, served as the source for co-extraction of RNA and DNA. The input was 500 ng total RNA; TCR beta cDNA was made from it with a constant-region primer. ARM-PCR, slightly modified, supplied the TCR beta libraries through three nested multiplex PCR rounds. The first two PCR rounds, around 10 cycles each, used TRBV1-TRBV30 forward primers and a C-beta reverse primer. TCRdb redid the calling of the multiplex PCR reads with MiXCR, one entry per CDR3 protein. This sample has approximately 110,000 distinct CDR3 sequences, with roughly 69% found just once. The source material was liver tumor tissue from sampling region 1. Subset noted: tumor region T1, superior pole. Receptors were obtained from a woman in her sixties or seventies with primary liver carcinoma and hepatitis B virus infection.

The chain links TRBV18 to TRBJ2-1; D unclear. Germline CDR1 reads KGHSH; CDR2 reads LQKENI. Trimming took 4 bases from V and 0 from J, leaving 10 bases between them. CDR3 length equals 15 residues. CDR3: CASSQNPPSYNEQFF. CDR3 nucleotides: TGTGCCAGCTCACAAAATCCACCCTCCTACAATGAGCAGTTCTTC.

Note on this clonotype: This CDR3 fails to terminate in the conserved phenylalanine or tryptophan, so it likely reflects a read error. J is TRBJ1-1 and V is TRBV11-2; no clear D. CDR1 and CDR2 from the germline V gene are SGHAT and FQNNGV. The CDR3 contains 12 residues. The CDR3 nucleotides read TGTGCCAGTAGCTCTAAACAAGCTGAAGCTTTCTCT. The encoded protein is CASSSKQAEAFS.